This entry features one T cell receptor (beta chain) sequence. The antigen is not known. The ends lost 6 bases at V and 4 bases at J; junction bases unmatched: 5. The CDR3 extends over 13 amino acids. Per the germline V gene, CDR1 is SNHLY and CDR2 is FYNNEI. Measured with immunoSEQ multiplex PCR; TCRdb has only the in-frame clones, and not every one. In the table there are around 2.1 million clones, 90% to 96% of which are singletons. The study drew its donors from healthy HIV-negative adults without recent acute infections or vaccinations. This record comes from a study of shared clonotypes between healthy human individuals. About the study: Plates per donor: three CD4 naive, three CD4 memory, two CD8 naive, one CD8 memory.

Whole-study results and caveats: Generation of non-shared clonotypes was less probable than generation of clonotypes shared by all four donors. Rarefaction showed sorted-subset sequencing was incomplete despite large depth.

The V gene is TRBV2, the J gene TRBJ2-7; 8 positions agree with TRBD2. The TCR originated in a man aged 18-30 years in good health. Material for sequencing was naive CD4+ T cells sorted from blood. Subset indicated: CD45RA+ positively selected. DNA of the CDR3: TGTGCCAGCAGAAGCGGGAGAATTTACGAGCAGTACTTC. This translates into CASRSGRIYEQYF. Drawing the rest from reference TRBV2 and TRBJ2-7, the complete variable domain is EPEVTQTPSHQVTQMGQEVILRCVPISNHLYFYWYRQILGQKVEFLVSFYNNEISEKSEIFDDQFSVERPDGSNFTLKIRSTKLEDSAMYFCASRSGRIYEQYFGPGTRLTVT.